Below are 10 T cell receptor beta chains sequenced from a single sample in a study of CD8 T cells in ankylosing spondylitis. Overall study findings and caveats: For ankylosing spondylitis blood, a TCR beta motif of about eight highly homologous variants appeared characteristic.

One entry per CDR3 protein, called by TCRdb with MiXCR from the 5' RACE reads. The sample lists approximately 300,000 distinct CDR3 sequences, roughly 8% seen once, with 13% to 15% in the top ten. Antigens for these TCRs are unknown. The sequencing sample was made of blood, either unsorted or a sorted T cell fraction (not recorded which). These receptor sequences come from a male donor with ankylosing spondylitis.

The rearrangement links TRBV3-1 to TRBJ1-5; TRBD1 matches at 8 bases. The CDR3 extends over 17 amino acids. CDR1 and CDR2 (germline): LGHDT, YNNKEL (reference sequence). V lost 1 base to trimming and J lost 3 bases; unmatched junction nucleotides: 8. The DNA of the CDR3 is TGTGCCAGCAGCCAAGGTCTCCGGACAGGGAACAATCAGCCCCAGCATTTT. Its translation is CASSQGLRTGNNQPQHF.

The chain recombines TRBV7-3 with TRBJ2-2; D unresolved. Germline CDR1 SGHTA, CDR2 FQGTGA. V lost 3 bases to trimming and J lost 7 bases, with 9 bases between them. This CDR3 is 13 amino acids long. CDR3 amino acids: CASSLVGHGELFF. For the CDR3, the DNA is TGTGCCAGCAGCTTGGTAGGGCACGGGGAGCTGTTTTTT.

This clonotype was counted a few times. This chain uses TRBV9 with TRBJ2-1; 9 bases fit TRBD1. Germline CDR1 reads SGDLS; CDR2 reads YYNGEE. The CDR3 extends over 16 amino acids. Germline trimming cut 0 bases from V and 8 bases from J; bases unmatched to any gene: 9. The CDR3 sequence: CASSVDEGTGFHEQFF. In nucleotides, the CDR3 is TGTGCCAGCAGCGTAGATGAAGGGACAGGGTTTCATGAGCAGTTCTTC.

This clonotype showed up just a few times. The V and J genes are TRBV5-6 and TRBJ2-1; D call uncertain. Germline values: CDR1 SGHDT, CDR2 YYEEEE. The CDR3 spans 13 residues. Between the trimmed V and J ends, which lost 5 bases and 8 bases, there was a span of 14 bases. This CDR3 is CASRPRSRYEQFF. CDR3 nucleotide sequence: TGTGCCAGCAGGCCCCGGAGCCGGTATGAGCAGTTCTTC.

This clonotype was seen repeatedly, ten times or more. This chain joins TRBV29-1 and TRBJ2-1, with D perhaps matching TRBD2 (5 bases). CDR3 length: 15 residues. Trimming removed 7 bases at V and 3 bases at J, with 19 bases between. Germline CDR1 is SQVTM and CDR2 is ANQGSEA. The DNA for the CDR3 is TGCAGCGCCCTGAAAGTTGACGGGGTCTACAATGAGCAGTTCTTC. It yields the protein CSALKVDGVYNEQFF.

The chain joins TRBV5-1 to TRBJ1-1; a weak D match, TRBD1 (6 bases). The CDR3 covers 14 residues. Germline V CDR1 and CDR2: SGHRS, YFSETQ. V was pared by 4 bases and J by 0 bases, with 10 bases between. The CDR3 DNA reads TGCGCCAGCAGCGACCAGGGGATGAACACTGAAGCTTTCTTT. Protein product: CASSDQGMNTEAFF.

This clonotype was detected only a few times. The chain links TRBV15 to TRBJ2-3; 10 nucleotides agree with TRBD1. The CDR3 runs to 15 residues. V trimming: 4 bases; J trimming: 1 base; junction bases outside the gene matches: 2. Germline CDR1 and CDR2: LNHNV and YYDKDF (reference sequence). The CDR3, as DNA: TGTGCCACCAGCACCGGGACAGGGGGCACAGATACGCAGTATTTT. Translation gives CATSTGTGGTDTQYF.

The V and J genes are TRBV3-1 and TRBJ2-1, with D possibly TRBD2 on 5 matching bases. In germline, CDR1 is LGHDT, CDR2 YNNKEL (reference sequence). This CDR3 contains 17 residues. Trimming stripped 0 bases from V and 2 bases from J, with 14 bases between. This CDR3 reads CASSQELPSRTYNEQFF. In DNA form, the CDR3 reads TGTGCCAGCAGCCAAGAGTTGCCTAGCCGTACCTACAATGAGCAGTTCTTC.

The chain's CDR3 is CATSSGQTLRGRSDNEQFF. In DNA form, the CDR3 reads TGTGCCACCAGCAGCGGACAGACTCTCCGTGGGAGGAGCGACAATGAGCAGTTCTTC. This chain connects TRBV15 to TRBJ2-1, with D perhaps matching TRBD1 or TRBD2 (6 bases each). Germline V gene lookup returns CDR1 LNHNV and CDR2 YYDKDF (reference sequence). The length of the CDR3 is 19 residues. V dropped 3 bases and J dropped 5 bases, with 26 bases sitting between them.

This clonotype was detected ten times or more. J is TRBJ2-5 and V is TRBV29-1; 7 nucleotides agree with TRBD1. Germline V gene sequence: CDR1 SQVTM, CDR2 ANQGSEA. The V segment lost 1 base and the J segment 5 bases; nucleotides outside the gene matches: 4. The CDR3 covers 13 residues. CDR3 sequence: CSVEGPRGETQYF. CDR3 bases: TGCAGCGTTGAAGGTCCCAGGGGGGAGACCCAGTACTTC.